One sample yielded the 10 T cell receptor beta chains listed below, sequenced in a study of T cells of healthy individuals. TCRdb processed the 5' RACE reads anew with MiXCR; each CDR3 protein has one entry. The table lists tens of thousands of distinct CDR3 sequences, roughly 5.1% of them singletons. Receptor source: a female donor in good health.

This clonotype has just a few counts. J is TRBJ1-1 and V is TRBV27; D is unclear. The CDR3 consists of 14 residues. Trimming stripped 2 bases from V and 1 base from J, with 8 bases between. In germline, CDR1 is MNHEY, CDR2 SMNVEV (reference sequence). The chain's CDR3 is CASSLQGGNTEAFF. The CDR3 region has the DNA TGTGCCAGCAGTTTACAAGGCGGGAACACTGAAGCTTTCTTT.

This chain's CDR3 is CASSYGTGREAFF. CDR3 bases: TGTGCCAGCAGCTACGGGACAGGGCGTGAAGCTTTCTTT. V and J are TRBV6-5 and TRBJ1-1, with TRBD1 matching 9 bases. Germline values: CDR1 MNHEY, CDR2 SVGAGI. CDR3 size: 13 residues. V trimming: 6 bases; J trimming: 7 bases; junction bases outside the gene matches: 6.

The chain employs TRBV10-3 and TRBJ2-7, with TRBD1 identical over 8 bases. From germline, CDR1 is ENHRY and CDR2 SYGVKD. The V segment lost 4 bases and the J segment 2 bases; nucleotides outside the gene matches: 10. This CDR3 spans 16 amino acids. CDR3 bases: TGTGCCATCAGTGGTCCCCGGACAGGGTCTACCTACGAGCAGTACTTC. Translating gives CAISGPRTGSTYEQYF.

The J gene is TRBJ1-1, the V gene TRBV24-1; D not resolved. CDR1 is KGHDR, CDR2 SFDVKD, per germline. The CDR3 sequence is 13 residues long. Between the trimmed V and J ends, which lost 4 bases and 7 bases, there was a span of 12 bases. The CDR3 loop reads CATSETGRIEAFF. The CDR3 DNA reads TGTGCCACCAGTGAGACCGGGAGGATTGAAGCTTTCTTT.

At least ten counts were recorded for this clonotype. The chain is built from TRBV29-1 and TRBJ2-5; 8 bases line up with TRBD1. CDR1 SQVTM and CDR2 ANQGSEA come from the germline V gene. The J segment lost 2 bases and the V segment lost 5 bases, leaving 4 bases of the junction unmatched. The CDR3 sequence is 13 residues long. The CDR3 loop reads CSVYRQGQETQYF. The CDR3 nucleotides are TGCAGCGTTTATCGACAGGGGCAAGAGACCCAGTACTTC. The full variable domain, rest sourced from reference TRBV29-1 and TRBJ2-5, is SAVISQKPSRDICQRGTSLTIQCQVDSQVTMMFWYRQQPGQSLTLIATANQGSEATYESGFVIDKFPISRPNLTFSTLTVSNMSPEDSSIYLCSVYRQGQETQYFGPGTRLLVL.

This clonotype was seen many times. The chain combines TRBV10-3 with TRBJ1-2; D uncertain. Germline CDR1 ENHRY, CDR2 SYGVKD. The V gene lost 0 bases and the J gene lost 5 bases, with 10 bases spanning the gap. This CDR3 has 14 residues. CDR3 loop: CAISESSLGYGYTF. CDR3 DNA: TGTGCCATCAGTGAGTCGAGCTTAGGTTATGGCTACACCTTC.

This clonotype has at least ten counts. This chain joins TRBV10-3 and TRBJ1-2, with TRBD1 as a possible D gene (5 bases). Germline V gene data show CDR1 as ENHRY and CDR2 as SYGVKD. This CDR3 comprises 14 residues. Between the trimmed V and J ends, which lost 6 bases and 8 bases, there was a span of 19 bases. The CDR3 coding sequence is TGTGCCATCAGCGAAACCGGGACCAGAGGGGGCTACACCTTC. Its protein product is CAISETGTRGGYTF.

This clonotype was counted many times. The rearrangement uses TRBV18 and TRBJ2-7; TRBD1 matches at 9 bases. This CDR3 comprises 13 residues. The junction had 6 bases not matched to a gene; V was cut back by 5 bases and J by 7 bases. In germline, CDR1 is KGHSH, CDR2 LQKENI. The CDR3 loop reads CASSTGTGREQYF. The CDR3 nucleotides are TGTGCCAGCTCAACTGGGACAGGGCGGGAGCAGTACTTC.

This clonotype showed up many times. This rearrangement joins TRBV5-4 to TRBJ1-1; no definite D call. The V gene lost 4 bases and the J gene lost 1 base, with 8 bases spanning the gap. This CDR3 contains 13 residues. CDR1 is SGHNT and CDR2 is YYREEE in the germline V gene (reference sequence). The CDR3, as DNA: TGTGCCAGCAGCGGTCGGGAGAACACTGAAGCTTTCTTT. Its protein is CASSGRENTEAFF.

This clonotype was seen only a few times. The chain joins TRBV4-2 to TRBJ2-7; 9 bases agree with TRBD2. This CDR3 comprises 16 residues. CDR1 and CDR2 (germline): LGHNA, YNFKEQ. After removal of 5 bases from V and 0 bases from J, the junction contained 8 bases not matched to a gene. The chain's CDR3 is CASSLTSGSTSYEQYF. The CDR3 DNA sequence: TGTGCCAGCAGCTTGACTAGCGGATCGACCTCCTACGAGCAGTACTTC.